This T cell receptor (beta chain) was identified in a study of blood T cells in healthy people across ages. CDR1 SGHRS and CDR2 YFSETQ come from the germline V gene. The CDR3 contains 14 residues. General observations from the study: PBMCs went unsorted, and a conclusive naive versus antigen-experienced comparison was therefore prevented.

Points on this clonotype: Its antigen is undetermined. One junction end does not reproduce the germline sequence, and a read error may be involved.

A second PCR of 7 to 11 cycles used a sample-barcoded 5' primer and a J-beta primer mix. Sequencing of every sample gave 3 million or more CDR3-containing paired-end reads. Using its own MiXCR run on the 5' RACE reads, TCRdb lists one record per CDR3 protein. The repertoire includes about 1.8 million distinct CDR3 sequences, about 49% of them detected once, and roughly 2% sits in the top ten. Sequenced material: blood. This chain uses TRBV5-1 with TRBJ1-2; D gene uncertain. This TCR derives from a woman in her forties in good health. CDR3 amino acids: CASSLGIPGYGHTF. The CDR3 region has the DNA TGCGCCAGCAGCTTGGGGATACCGGGCTATGGCCACACCTTC.